This record covers a single T cell receptor (beta chain). Under the authors' procedure: Amplification from reference gene primers served as the basis for estimated nucleated cell counts. Profiled with immunoSEQ multiplex PCR; TCRdb holds only in-frame clones, not every one. The V and J calls and clone size were taken over from that table, and D and trimming were inferred from the DNA. The table includes about 300,000 clones, about 89% detected once. Germline-derived CDR1 and CDR2 are LGHNA and YSLEER. V lost 1 base, J lost 2 bases, and 3 bases stayed unmatched. CDR3 length: 15 residues. This sample is drawn from a study of blood T cell repertoires in COVID-19. Study overall: Samples of COVID-19 (acute and convalescent) were obtained from the United States, Italy and Spain. Sample material is recorded as cDNA or gDNA derived from T cells, B-cell-depleted T cells, or PBMCs.

Sequenced input: peripheral blood. This TCR derives from a man younger than 30 who had recovered from COVID-19. The chain couples TRBV4-3 to TRBJ2-7, with TRBD1 matching 9 bases. CDR3 in amino acids: CASSQGTGGTYEQYF. CDR3 in DNA: TGCGCCAGCAGCCAAGGAACAGGGGGCACCTACGAGCAGTACTTC.